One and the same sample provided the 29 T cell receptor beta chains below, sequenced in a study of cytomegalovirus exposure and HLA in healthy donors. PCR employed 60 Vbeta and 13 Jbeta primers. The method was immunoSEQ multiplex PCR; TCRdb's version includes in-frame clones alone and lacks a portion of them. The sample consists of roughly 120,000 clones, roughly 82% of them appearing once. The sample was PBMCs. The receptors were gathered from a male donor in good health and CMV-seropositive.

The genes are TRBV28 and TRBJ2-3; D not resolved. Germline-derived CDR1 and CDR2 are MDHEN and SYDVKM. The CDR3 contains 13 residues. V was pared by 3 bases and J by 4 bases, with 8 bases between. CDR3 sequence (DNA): TGTGCCAGCAGTTTTCTTTTGTCAGATACGCAGTATTTT. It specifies CASSFLLSDTQYF.

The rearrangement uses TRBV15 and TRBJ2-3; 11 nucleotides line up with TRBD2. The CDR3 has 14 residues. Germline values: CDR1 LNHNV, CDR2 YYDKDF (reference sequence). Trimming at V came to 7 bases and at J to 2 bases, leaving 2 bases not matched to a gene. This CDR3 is CATTSGRNTDTQYF. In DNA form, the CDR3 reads TGTGCCACCACTAGCGGGAGGAACACAGATACGCAGTATTTT.

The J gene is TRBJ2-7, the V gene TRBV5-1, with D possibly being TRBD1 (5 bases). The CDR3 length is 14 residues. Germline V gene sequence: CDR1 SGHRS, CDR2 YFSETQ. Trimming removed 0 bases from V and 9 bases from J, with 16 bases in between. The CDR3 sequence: CASSLVGPQDRQYF. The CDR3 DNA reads TGCGCCAGCAGCTTGGTGGGGCCCCAGGATAGGCAGTACTTC.

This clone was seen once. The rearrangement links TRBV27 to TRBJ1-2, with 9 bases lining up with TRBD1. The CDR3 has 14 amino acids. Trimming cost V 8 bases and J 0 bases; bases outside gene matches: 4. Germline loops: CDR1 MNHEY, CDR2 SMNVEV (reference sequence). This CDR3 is CASSGTGTNYGYTF. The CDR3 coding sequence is TGTGCCAGCTCCGGGACAGGGACTAACTATGGCTACACCTTC.

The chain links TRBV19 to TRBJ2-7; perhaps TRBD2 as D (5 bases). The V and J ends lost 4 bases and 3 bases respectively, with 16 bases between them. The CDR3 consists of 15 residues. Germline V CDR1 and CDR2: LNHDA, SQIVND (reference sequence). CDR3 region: CASSRAAVGNYEQYF. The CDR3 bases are TGTGCCAGTAGTAGGGCAGCCGTCGGGAACTACGAGCAGTACTTC. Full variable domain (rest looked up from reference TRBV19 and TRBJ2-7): DGGITQSPKYLFRKEGQNVTLSCEQNLNHDAMYWYRQDPGQGLRLIYYSQIVNDFQKGDIAEGYSVSREKKESFPLTVTSAQKNPTAFYLCASSRAAVGNYEQYFGPGTRLTVT.

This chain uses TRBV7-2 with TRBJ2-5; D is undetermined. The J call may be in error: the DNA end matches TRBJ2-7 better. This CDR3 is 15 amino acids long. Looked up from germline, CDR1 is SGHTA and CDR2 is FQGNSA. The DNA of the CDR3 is TGTGCCAGCAGCTTAGGGCCTGACACTTCCTACGAGCAGTACTTC. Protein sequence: CASSLGPDTSYEQYF.

CDR3 coding DNA: TGTGCCAGCAGCTTAGTTTCCCATCTGAGCTACGAGCAGTACTTC. It is translated as CASSLVSHLSYEQYF. The chain employs TRBV7-8 and TRBJ2-7; D gene uncertain. The V gene lost 1 base and the J gene lost 3 bases, with 13 bases spanning the gap. Germline CDR1 and CDR2: SGHVS and FQNEAQ. There are 15 residues in the CDR3.

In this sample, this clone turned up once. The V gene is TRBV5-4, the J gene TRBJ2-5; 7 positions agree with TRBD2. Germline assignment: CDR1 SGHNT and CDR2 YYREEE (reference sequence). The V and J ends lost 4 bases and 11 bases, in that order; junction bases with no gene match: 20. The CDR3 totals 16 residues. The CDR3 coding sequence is TGTGCCAGCAGCATTCGGCTAGCGGACATCGTACGGGAGCAGTACTTC. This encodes CASSIRLADIVREQYF.

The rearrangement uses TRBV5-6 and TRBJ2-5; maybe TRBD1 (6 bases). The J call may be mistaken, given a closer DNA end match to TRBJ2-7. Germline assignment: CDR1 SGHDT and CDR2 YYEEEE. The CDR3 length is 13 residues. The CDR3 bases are TGTGCCAGCAGCTCGGACAGTTTAGGCGAGCAGTACTTC. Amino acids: CASSSDSLGEQYF.

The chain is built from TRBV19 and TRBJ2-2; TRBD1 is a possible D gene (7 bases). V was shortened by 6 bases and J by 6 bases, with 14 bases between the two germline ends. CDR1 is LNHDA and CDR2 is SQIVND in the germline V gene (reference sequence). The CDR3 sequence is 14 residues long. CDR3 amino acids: CASRPDREAGELFF. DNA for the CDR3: TGTGCCAGTAGGCCAGACAGGGAGGCCGGGGAGCTGTTTTTT.

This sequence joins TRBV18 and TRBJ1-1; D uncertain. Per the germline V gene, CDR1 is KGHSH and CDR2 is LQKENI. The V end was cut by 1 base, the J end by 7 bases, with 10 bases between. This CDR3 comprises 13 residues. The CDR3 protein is CASSPQQTDEAFF. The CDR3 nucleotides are TGTGCCAGCTCACCACAACAGACCGATGAAGCTTTCTTT.

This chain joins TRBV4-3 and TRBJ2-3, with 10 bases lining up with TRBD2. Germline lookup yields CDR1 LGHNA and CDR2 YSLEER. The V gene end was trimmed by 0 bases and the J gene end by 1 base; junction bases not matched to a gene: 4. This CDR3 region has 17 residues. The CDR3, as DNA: TGCGCCAGCAGCCAAGATCTAAGCGGGGGGGGCACAGATACGCAGTATTTT. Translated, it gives CASSQDLSGGGTDTQYF.

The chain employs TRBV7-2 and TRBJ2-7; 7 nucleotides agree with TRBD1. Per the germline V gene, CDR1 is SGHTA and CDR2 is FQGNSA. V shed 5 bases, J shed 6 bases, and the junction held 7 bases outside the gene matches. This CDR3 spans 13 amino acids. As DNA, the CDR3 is TGTGCCAGCAGCACCGACAGGGTAAGCGAGCAGTACTTC. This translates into CASSTDRVSEQYF.

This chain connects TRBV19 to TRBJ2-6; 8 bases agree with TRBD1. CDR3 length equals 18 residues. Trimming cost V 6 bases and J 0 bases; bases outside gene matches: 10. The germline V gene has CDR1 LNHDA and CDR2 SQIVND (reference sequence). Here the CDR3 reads CASRTQGALFSGANVLTF. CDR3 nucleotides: TGTGCCAGTAGGACCCAGGGGGCATTATTCTCTGGGGCCAACGTCCTGACTTTC.

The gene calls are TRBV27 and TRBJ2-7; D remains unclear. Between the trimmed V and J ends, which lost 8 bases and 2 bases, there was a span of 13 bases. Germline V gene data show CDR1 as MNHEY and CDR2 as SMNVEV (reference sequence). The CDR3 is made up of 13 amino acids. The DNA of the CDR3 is TGTGCCAGCCGCTCGATAGCCGCCTACGAGCAGTACTTC. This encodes CASRSIAAYEQYF.

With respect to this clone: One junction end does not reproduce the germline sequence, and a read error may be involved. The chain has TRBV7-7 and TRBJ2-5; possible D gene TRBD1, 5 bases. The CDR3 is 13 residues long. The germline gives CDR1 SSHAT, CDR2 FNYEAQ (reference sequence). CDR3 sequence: CASSLERGRTQYF. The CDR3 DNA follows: TGTGCTAGCAGCTTAGAAAGGGGCCGGACCCAGTACTTC.

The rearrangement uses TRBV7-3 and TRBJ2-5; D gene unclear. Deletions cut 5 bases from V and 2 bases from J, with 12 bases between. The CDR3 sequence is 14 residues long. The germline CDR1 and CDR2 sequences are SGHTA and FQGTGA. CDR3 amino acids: CASSRAGPQETQYF. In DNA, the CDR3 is TGTGCCAGCAGCCGAGCTGGGCCGCAAGAGACCCAGTACTTC.

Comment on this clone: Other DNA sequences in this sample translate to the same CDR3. CDR3 residues: CASSLSYYNEQFF. In DNA form, the CDR3 reads TGTGCCAGCAGTTTGTCTTACTACAATGAGCAGTTCTTC. The V call is TRBV27, the J call TRBJ2-1; no clear D gene. The CDR3 is 13 residues long. CDR1 and CDR2 (germline): MNHEY, SMNVEV (reference sequence). V lost 3 bases to trimming and J lost 3 bases, with 6 bases between them.

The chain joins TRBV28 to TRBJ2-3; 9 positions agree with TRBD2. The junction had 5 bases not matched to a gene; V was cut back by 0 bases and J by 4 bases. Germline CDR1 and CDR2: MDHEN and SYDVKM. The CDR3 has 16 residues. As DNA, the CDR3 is TGTGCCAGCAGTTTATGGGTGGCGGGAGGGGCAGATACGCAGTATTTT. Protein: CASSLWVAGGADTQYF. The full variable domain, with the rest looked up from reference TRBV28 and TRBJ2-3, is DVKVTQSSRYLVKRTGEKVFLECVQDMDHENMFWYRQDPGLGLRLIYFSYDVKMKEKGDIPEGYSVSREKKERFSLILESASTNQTSMYLCASSLWVAGGADTQYFGPGTRLTVL.

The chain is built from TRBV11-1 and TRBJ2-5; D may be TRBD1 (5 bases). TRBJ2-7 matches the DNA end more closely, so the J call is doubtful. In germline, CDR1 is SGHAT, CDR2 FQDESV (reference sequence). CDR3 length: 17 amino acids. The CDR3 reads CASSPTQGHYLLYEQYF. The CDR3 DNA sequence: TGTGCCAGCAGCCCAACCCAGGGCCACTACCTTCTCTACGAGCAGTACTTC.

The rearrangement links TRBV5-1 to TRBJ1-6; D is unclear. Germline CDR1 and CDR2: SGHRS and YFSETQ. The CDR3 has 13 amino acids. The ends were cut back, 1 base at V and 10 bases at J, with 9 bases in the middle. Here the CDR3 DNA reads TGCGCCAGCAGCTTGTATCCAGAATCACCCCTCCACTTT. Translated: CASSLYPESPLHF.

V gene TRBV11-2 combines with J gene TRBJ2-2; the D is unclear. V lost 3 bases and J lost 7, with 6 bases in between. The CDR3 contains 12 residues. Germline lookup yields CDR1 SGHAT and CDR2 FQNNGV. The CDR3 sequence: CASSFSGGELFF. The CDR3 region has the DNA TGTGCCAGCAGCTTCTCCGGCGGGGAGCTGTTTTTT.

The CDR3 DNA sequence: TGTGCCAGCAGCTCCCGGGACAGGCTATTTGAAGCTTTCTTT. As protein: CASSSRDRLFEAFF. The chain links TRBV5-4 to TRBJ1-1; 8 bases map to TRBD1. The V gene's germline CDR1 is SGHNT and CDR2 YYREEE (reference sequence). V was clipped by 3 bases and J by 7 bases; unmatched bases: 8. The CDR3 is made up of 14 amino acids.

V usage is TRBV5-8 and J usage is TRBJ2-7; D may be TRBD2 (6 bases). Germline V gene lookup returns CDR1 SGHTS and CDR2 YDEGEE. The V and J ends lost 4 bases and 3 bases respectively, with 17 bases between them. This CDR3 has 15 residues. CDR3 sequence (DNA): TGTGCCAGCAGCAACAGACCGGGAGCCCGCTACGAGCAGTACTTC. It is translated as CASSNRPGARYEQYF.

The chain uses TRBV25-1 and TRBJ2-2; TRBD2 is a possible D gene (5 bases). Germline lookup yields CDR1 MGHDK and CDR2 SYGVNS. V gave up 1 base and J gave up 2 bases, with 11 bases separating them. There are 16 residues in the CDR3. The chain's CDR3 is CASSEFGEKNTGELFF. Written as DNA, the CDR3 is TGTGCCAGCAGTGAATTTGGGGAGAAAAACACCGGGGAGCTGTTTTTT.

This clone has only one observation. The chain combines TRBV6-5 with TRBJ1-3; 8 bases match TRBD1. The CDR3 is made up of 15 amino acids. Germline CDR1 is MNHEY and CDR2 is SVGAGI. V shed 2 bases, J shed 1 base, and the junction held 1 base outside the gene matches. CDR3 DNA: TGTGCCAGCAGTTACGGGACAGGTTCTGGAAACACCATATATTTT. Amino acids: CASSYGTGSGNTIYF.

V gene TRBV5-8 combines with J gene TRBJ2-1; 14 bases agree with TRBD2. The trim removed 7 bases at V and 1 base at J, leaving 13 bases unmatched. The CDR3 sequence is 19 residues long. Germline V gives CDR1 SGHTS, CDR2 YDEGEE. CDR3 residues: CASPGPGLAGVGSYNEQFF. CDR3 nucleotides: TGTGCCAGCCCTGGGCCGGGACTAGCGGGAGTTGGATCCTACAATGAGCAGTTCTTC.

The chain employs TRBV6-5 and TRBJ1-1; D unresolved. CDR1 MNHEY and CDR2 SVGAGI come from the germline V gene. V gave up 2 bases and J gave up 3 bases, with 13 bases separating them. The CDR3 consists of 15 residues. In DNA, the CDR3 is TGTGCCAGCAGTTACCGCGTTGGTGTCTACACTGAAGCTTTCTTT. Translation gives CASSYRVGVYTEAFF.

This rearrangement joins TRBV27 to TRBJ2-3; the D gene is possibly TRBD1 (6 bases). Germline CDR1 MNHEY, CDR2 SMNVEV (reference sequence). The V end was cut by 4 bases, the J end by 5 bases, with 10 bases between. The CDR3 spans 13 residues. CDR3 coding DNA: TGTGCCAGCAGTTATCAGGGGCGAGATACGCAGTATTTT. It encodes CASSYQGRDTQYF.